Listed here is a single T cell receptor beta chain. What it recognizes is unknown. The record originates from a study of shared clonotypes between healthy human individuals. About the study: Donors had three CD4 naive, three CD4 memory, two CD8 naive and one CD8 memory plate apiece. Findings and limits, study-wide: Rarefaction revealed incomplete sorted-subset sequencing despite large depth. Naive CD4 clonotypes overlapped across a few donors at about 5.2%.

Some clones are missing from TCRdb's copy, which holds only in-frame ones; the method was immunoSEQ multiplex PCR. Among millions of clones listed, 90% to 95% were seen once. Terminally differentiated effector memory CD45RA+ cells were excluded from the naive CD8 cells, which were CD45RO-negative and positively selected for CCR7. CDR3 length: 12 residues. V lost 4 bases, J lost 6 bases, and 10 bases lay in between. CDR1 and CDR2 from the germline V gene are SGHDN and FVKESK. The TCR sequence derives from a man aged 18 to 35 in good health. Some clones in this sample may be carry-over from other donors' samples. The chain combines TRBV14 with TRBJ2-7, with D uncertain. The specimen was naive CD8+ T cells from PBMCs. In nucleotides, the CDR3 is TGTGCCAGCAGCCTAGATCTGGTCGAGCAGTACTTC. This translates into CASSLDLVEQYF.